This TCR beta chain was obtained from a study of early T cells in non-severe SARS-CoV-2 infection (dated by TCRdb to about 2021). In terms of the full investigation: Because TCR sequencing was done on bulk RNA from unsorted whole blood, the alpha and beta chains could not be paired.

What the study reported, not specific to this receptor: Matching against VDJdb was skewed toward anti-spike CD8 responses, likely underestimated virus-specific expansions, and missed private and CD4 specificities.

The study was a case-control design nested within a healthcare worker cohort in London, UK, with weekly nasopharyngeal swab PCR tests and blood sampling. Between 23 and 31 March 2020, the week of the UK lockdown, healthcare workers were enrolled and then followed up weekly for as long as 16 weeks. Library creation used 5' RACE. Sequencing was performed on a NextSeq 500. Unique molecular identifiers were attached to individual cDNA molecules in the TCR library protocol so that sequencing error and PCR bias could be corrected. Both TCR alpha and beta chains were sequenced, and tight co-correlation was observed between alpha and beta sequence abundances in each sample. The study's processing was this. Decombinator V4 was used to perform V gene, J gene and CDR3 annotation of TCR sequences. TCRs were defined as expanded if a significant change between any two time points was detected under a Poisson model with p below 0.0001. Abundances of TCRs were expressed as counts per million after normalisation to the total number of TCRs sequenced in each sample. MAIT TCRs were defined by TRAV1-2 paired with TRAJ12, TRAJ20 or TRAJ33, and iNKT TCRs by TRAV10 paired with TRAJ18. VDJdb, accessed 1 November 2021, was searched for CMV, EBV and SARS-CoV-2 annotated TCRs, with TCRs annotated for multiple antigens excluded. TCRdb reran the public reads through fastp at Q25 and MiXCR, keeping productive beta chains. Records with the same CDR3 protein are collapsed into one entry carrying the most frequent genes and DNA. The authors' filters were not applied to this entry. Across this sample there are approximately 60,000 distinct CDR3 sequences, with around an eighth seen only once. The leading ten clones occupy around 1.4% of the sample.

For CDR1 and CDR2, the germline V gene lists MNHEY and SVGAGI. V is shortened by 6 bases, J by 6 bases, and the region joining them spans 15 bases. Including cysteine and phenylalanine, the CDR3 has 13 amino acids. Of all the DNA, just the CDR3 is kept, 39 bases in frame from base 1. This clonotype was observed many times. This receptor's antigen is unknown. Base qualities are not provided; no much larger clone lies one nucleotide away. The chain couples TRBV6-5 to TRBJ2-7; the D gene is not confidently resolved. This TCR was recovered from an adult who was a healthcare worker with PCR-confirmed SARS-CoV-2 infection or an uninfected control (not recorded which). The sequenced sample was whole blood. In nucleotide form, the sequence is TGTGCCAGCAGCCCGGACCCTTCACCCGAGCAGTACTTC. This is translated as CASSPDPSPEQYF.